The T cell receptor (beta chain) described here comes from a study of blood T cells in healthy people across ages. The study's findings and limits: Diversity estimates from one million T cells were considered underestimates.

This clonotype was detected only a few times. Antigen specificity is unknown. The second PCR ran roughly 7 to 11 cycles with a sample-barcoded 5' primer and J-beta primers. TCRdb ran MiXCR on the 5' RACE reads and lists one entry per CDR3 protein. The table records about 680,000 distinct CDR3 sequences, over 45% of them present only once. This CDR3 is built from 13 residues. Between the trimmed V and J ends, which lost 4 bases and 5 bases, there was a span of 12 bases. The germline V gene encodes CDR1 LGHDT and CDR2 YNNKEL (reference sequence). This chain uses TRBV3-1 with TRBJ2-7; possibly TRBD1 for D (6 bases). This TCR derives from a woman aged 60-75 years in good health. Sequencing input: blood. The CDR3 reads CASSRQQGDEQYF. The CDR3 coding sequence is TGTGCCAGCAGCCGACAACAGGGAGACGAGCAGTACTTC.